This is a list of T cell receptor beta chains from one sample in a study of cytomegalovirus exposure and HLA in healthy donors. Profiled with immunoSEQ multiplex PCR; TCRdb holds only in-frame clones, not every one. This table holds hundreds of thousands of clones, 80% to 85% found once. The sample was PBMCs. These receptors were taken from a boy aged 2 to 10 in good health and CMV-seronegative. Each CDR3 is given with its conserved first and last residue. D genes are given only for firm matches. Expanded clones get a size class; other rows say once, few or many, or leave the size out.

v_call	d_call	j_call	clone_size	cdr3_nt	cdr3_aa
TRBV5-6	.	TRBJ1-1	.	TGTGCCAGCAGCCTAGGGAGAGGTGAAGCTTTCTTT	CASSLGRGEAFF
TRBV30	TRBD1	TRBJ1-5	few	TGTGCCTGGCCTAGGGGACAGTTCAATCAGCCCCAGCATTTT	CAWPRGQFNQPQHF
TRBV7-9	.	TRBJ1-4	.	TGTGCCAGCAGCTATTTCCCGGGTCTTAATGAAAAACTGTTTTTT	CASSYFPGLNEKLFF
TRBV9	.	TRBJ2-3	.	TGTGCCAGCAGCGTAGGGGGCGGCAGCACAGATACGCAGTATTTT	CASSVGGGSTDTQYF
TRBV13	TRBD2	TRBJ2-7	once	TGTGCCAGCAGGCCCGGGACTAGCGGTATTTACGAGCAGTACTTC	CASRPGTSGIYEQYF
TRBV6-1	.	TRBJ1-2	few	TGTGCCAGCACGGCGGGTAATGGCTACACCTTC	CASTAGNGYTF
TRBV7-9	TRBD2	TRBJ2-1	.	TGTGCCAGCAGCCCGGGAGTAGCGGGGGAAAGAAATGAGCAGTTCTTC	CASSPGVAGERNEQFF
TRBV10-1	.	TRBJ1-1	few	TGCGCCAGCAGTGAGTCCCCCCCGGGTGAGACTGAAGCTTTCTTT	CASSESPPGETEAFF
TRBV6-1	.	TRBJ2-5	many	TGTGCCAGCAGTTCCCGGGGGGCTCAAGAGACCCAGTACTTC	CASSSRGAQETQYF
TRBV6-5	TRBD1	TRBJ2-7	.	TGTGCCAGCAGTCAACCGGGACAGGACGTTTACGAGCAGTACTTC	CASSQPGQDVYEQYF
TRBV19	TRBD1	TRBJ2-7	.	TGTGCCAGTGGACAGGGAGTTTTAGGGGAGCAGTACTTC	CASGQGVLGEQYF
TRBV6-1	.	TRBJ1-4	.	TGTGCCAGCACGAGACAGATTAATGAAAAACTGTTTTTT	CASTRQINEKLFF
TRBV9	TRBD1	TRBJ2-2	.	TGTGCCAGCAGCCCGACAGGGGACAGGGAGCTGTTTTTT	CASSPTGDRELFF
TRBV4-1	.	TRBJ2-2	.	TGCGCCAGCAGCTCGAGCGGGGAGCTGTTTTTT	CASSSSGELFF
TRBV7-2	.	TRBJ2-7	.	TGTGCCAGCAGCTTAGTCCAGGGGGGTTCCTACGAGCAGTACTTC	CASSLVQGGSYEQYF
TRBV19	TRBD1	TRBJ1-1	.	TGTGCCAGTAGTACCCAACAGGGGGCCACTGAAGCTTTCTTT	CASSTQQGATEAFF
TRBV29-1	.	TRBJ2-7	.	TGCAGCGTTGCAACCGACACCAGTTACGAGCAGTACTTC	CSVATDTSYEQYF
TRBV6-5	TRBD2	TRBJ2-3	.	TGTGCCAGCAGTTACCGGCCTAGCGGGACGAATACGCAGTATTTT	CASSYRPSGTNTQYF
TRBV6-6	TRBD2	TRBJ2-7	.	TGTGCCAGCAGTTACTCGCAGGGAGGGTCCTACGAGCAGTACTTC	CASSYSQGGSYEQYF
TRBV11-2	TRBD1	TRBJ1-1	.	TGTGCCAGCAGCTTAGGGACAGGGGGCACGAACACTGAAGCTTTCTTT	CASSLGTGGTNTEAFF
TRBV29-1	TRBD1	TRBJ2-1	.	TGCAGCGTTGAAGAGGGACAGACTTACTACAATGAGCAGTTCTTC	CSVEEGQTYYNEQFF
TRBV15	.	TRBJ2-5	once	TGTGCCACCAGCAGAGATCACGGCCAAGAGACCCAGTACTTC	CATSRDHGQETQYF
TRBV5-8	.	TRBJ1-2	.	TGTGCCAGCAGCTTACAGCCTCACTATGGCTACACCTTC	CASSLQPHYGYTF
TRBV30	TRBD1	TRBJ2-5	.	TGTGCCTGGAGTGAACGGGACAGAGAGACCCAGTACTTC	CAWSERDRETQYF
TRBV5-8	.	TRBJ1-1	.	TGTGCCAGCACCACTAAACCCAGGGACATGAACACTGAAGCTTTCTTT	CASTTKPRDMNTEAFF
TRBV7-6	.	TRBJ2-5	.	TGTGCCAGCAGCTTAGGGGCTTTGGGAAGTGACGGGGAAGAGACCCAGTACTTC	CASSLGALGSDGEETQYF
TRBV30	TRBD1	TRBJ1-2	.	TGTGCCTGCCAAGGGACAGGGACCCGCTTCGGCTATGGCTACACCTTC	CACQGTGTRFGYGYTF
TRBV6-5	.	TRBJ1-5	.	TGTGCCAGCCGGGGGGGGGACAATCAGCCCCAGCATTTT	CASRGGDNQPQHF
TRBV27	TRBD1	TRBJ2-7	.	TGTGCCAGCAGTTCAGGGACAGGGAGCGAGCAGTACTTC	CASSSGTGSEQYF
TRBV14	.	TRBJ1-6	.	TGTGCCAGCAGCCAGGTACGGGGGAGGTATTCACCCCTCCACTTT	CASSQVRGRYSPLHF
TRBV5-6	TRBD1	TRBJ2-6	.	TGTGCCAGCAGACGACAGGGACCCCTCTCTGGGGCCAACGTCCTGACTTTC	CASRRQGPLSGANVLTF
TRBV30	.	TRBJ1-2	.	TGTGCCTGGAGGGGGGCAGACCTCTATGGCTGCACCTTC	CAWRGADLYGCTF
TRBV6-1	.	TRBJ1-2	.	TGTGCCAGCAGCGAGACAGACAGCTTCGCCTTC	CASSETDSFAF
TRBV19	.	TRBJ2-2	.	TGTGCCAGTAGTATAGCTCTCACCGGGGAGCTGTTTTTT	CASSIALTGELFF
TRBV9	TRBD1	TRBJ2-5	.	TGTGCCAGCAGTCGACAGGGGGCGGATGAGACCCAGTACTTC	CASSRQGADETQYF
TRBV30	TRBD1	TRBJ2-7	.	TGTGCCTGGAGGGACAGGACCTGGGAGCAGTACTTC	CAWRDRTWEQYF
TRBV4-1	.	TRBJ2-1	few	TGCGCCAGCAGCCAAGAAGGGGATGAGCAGTTCTTC	CASSQEGDEQFF
TRBV30	TRBD1	TRBJ1-2	.	TGTGCCTGGACCAAGGGACGGACAGGTTCCAACTATGGCTACACCTTC	CAWTKGRTGSNYGYTF
TRBV5-6	.	TRBJ1-5	.	TGTGCCAGCAGCTTGGGGGACATTACTCAGCCCCAGCATTTT	CASSLGDITQPQHF
TRBV29-1	.	TRBJ2-1	.	TGCAGCGTTGATAGTGGAGGGAGGGAGCAGTTCTTC	CSVDSGGREQFF
TRBV7-9	TRBD2	TRBJ2-3	few	TGTGCCAGCAGCAAGAACTCGGGGGGGCCTGCAGATACGCAGTATTTT	CASSKNSGGPADTQYF
TRBV6-5	TRBD2	TRBJ2-3	.	TGTGCCAGTGGGCGGGGGGCCGGGGCAGATACGCAGTATTTT	CASGRGAGADTQYF
TRBV9	.	TRBJ2-3	.	TGTGCCAGCAGCGTAGGGCTGGCTAGCACAGATACGCAGTATTTT	CASSVGLASTDTQYF
TRBV30	TRBD2	TRBJ2-1	.	TGTGCCTGGGCAACCGGGACTAGCGGCTTCAATGAGCAGTTCTTC	CAWATGTSGFNEQFF
TRBV6-1	.	TRBJ2-7	few	TGTGCCAGCAGTGAAGGGGCTGTCGGGAGCTCCTACGAGCAGTACTTC	CASSEGAVGSSYEQYF
TRBV6-6	TRBD2	TRBJ2-3	.	TGTGCCAGCAGACGGGGGGGAAACACAGATACGCAGTATTTT	CASRRGGNTDTQYF
TRBV5-4	.	TRBJ2-1	.	TGTGCCAGCAGCTTAGCCAGGAACTCCTACAATGAGCAGTTCTTC	CASSLARNSYNEQFF
TRBV30	.	TRBJ1-2	once	TGTGCCTGGAGCCGTAACTATGGCTACACCTTC	CAWSRNYGYTF
TRBV7-6	.	TRBJ1-1	few	TGTGCCAGCAGCTTAGTGGCAGGGGTGAACACTGAAGCTTTCTTT	CASSLVAGVNTEAFF
TRBV6-1	TRBD1	TRBJ1-1	.	TGTGCCAGCAGAAAAACGACAGGGGAGAGGACTTTCTTT	CASRKTTGERTFF
TRBV29-1	TRBD1	TRBJ1-3	few	TGCAGCGCCGGACAGGGAAACGGAAACACCATATATTTT	CSAGQGNGNTIYF
TRBV6-1	.	TRBJ1-3	few	TGTGCCAGCAGTGAACCTGGACAGTTCTCTGGAAACACCATATATTTT	CASSEPGQFSGNTIYF
TRBV2	TRBD1	TRBJ2-1	.	TGTGCCAGCAGTGAGTCGGTCCGGGACAGGGAGGATGAGCAGTTCTTC	CASSESVRDREDEQFF
TRBV19	TRBD1	TRBJ1-5	.	TGTGCCAGTACTTACGGGACAGAATTCAATCAGCCCCAGCATTTT	CASTYGTEFNQPQHF
TRBV5-1	.	TRBJ2-3	.	TGCGCCAGCAGCTTGGCGGAGGTGGGGGGATCCAACACAGATACGCAGTATTTT	CASSLAEVGGSNTDTQYF
TRBV18	TRBD2	TRBJ2-3	.	TGTGCCAGCTCACCTGGGGAGCGGGGGGGCACGACGCAGTATTTT	CASSPGERGGTTQYF
TRBV14	.	TRBJ2-7	.	TGTGCCAGCAGCACACAAATGACAGGAGGCGAGCAGTACTTC	CASSTQMTGGEQYF
TRBV6-5	.	TRBJ2-3	.	TGTGCCAGCAGTTACTCCGGACTCACGGATACGCAGTATTTT	CASSYSGLTDTQYF
TRBV6-5	.	TRBJ1-6	.	TGTGCCAGCAGTTACCAGTCTTATAATTCACCCCTCCACTTT	CASSYQSYNSPLHF